These 20 T cell receptor beta chains came from one sample sequenced in a study of shared clonotypes between healthy human individuals. The method was immunoSEQ multiplex PCR; TCRdb's version includes in-frame clones alone and lacks a portion of them. This sample carries millions of clones, around nine tenths of them seen once, and the ten largest clones take over 0.12%. The sample consisted of naive CD4+ T cells sorted from blood. Specified subset: CD45RA+ positively selected. The receptors derive from a man younger than 35 in good health.

The chain is built from TRBV2 and TRBJ2-7, with 7 bases that match TRBD1. This CDR3 has 14 residues. Germline values: CDR1 SNHLY, CDR2 FYNNEI. Trimming took 6 bases from V and 4 from J; bases not matched to a gene: 9. The DNA of the CDR3 is TGTGCCAGCAGACGTGACAGGGCTCTATACGAGCAGTACTTC. Its translation is CASRRDRALYEQYF.

V usage is TRBV1 and J usage is TRBJ2-7; TRBD2 was called by the table and not checked on the DNA. TRBV1 is a pseudogene. The length of the CDR3 is 15 residues. The CDR3 DNA reads TGCACCAGCAGCCGGAAGAGACTGAGGACCTACGAGCAGTACTTC. Encoded protein: CTSSRKRLRTYEQYF.

This clone was seen a few times. V usage is TRBV6-5 and J usage is TRBJ1-6, with a weak D call TRBD1 (6 bases). V dropped 4 bases and J dropped 7 bases, with 14 bases sitting between them. The CDR3 contains 15 residues. CDR1 is MNHEY, CDR2 SVGAGI, per germline. CDR3 in DNA: TGTGCCAGCAGTTCCCCAGGGGCGACAAATTCACCCCTCCACTTT. Amino acid sequence: CASSSPGATNSPLHF.

The chain carries TRBV9 and TRBJ1-5, with no clear D. The CDR3 has 15 amino acids. The V gene's germline CDR1 is SGDLS and CDR2 YYNGEE. Trimming removed 4 bases at V and 2 bases at J, with 13 bases between. The CDR3 loop reads CASSPDWYGNQPQHF. CDR3 nucleotide sequence: TGTGCCAGCAGCCCGGACTGGTATGGCAATCAGCCCCAGCATTTT.

Worth noting for this clone: Different DNA sequences within this sample yield the same CDR3. The chain links TRBV2 to TRBJ2-7; the match to TRBD1 covers 10 bases. Germline V CDR1 and CDR2: SNHLY, FYNNEI. The V gene end was trimmed by 6 bases and the J gene end by 7 bases; junction bases not matched to a gene: 9. The CDR3 is made up of 14 amino acids. The chain's CDR3 is CASSPGQGYGEQYF. CDR3 DNA sequence: TGTGCCAGCAGCCCGGGACAGGGGTACGGGGAGCAGTACTTC.

Comment on this clone: The same CDR3 arises from other DNA sequences in this sample as well. V usage is TRBV5-1 and J usage is TRBJ2-1; 11 nucleotides align to TRBD2. CDR1 SGHRS and CDR2 YFSETQ come from the germline V gene. The CDR3 sequence is 15 residues long. V gave up 0 bases and J gave up 7 bases; unmatched junction bases: 3. The CDR3 nucleotides read TGCGCCAGCAGCTTGGTAGCGGGGGGGCGGAATGAGCAGTTCTTC. Protein product: CASSLVAGGRNEQFF.

This chain joins TRBV6-1 and TRBJ2-7; D possibly corresponds to TRBD1 (5 bases). The length of the CDR3 is 12 residues. The ends were cut back, 6 bases at V and 4 bases at J, with 10 bases in the middle. Looked up from germline, CDR1 is MNHNS and CDR2 is SASEGT. The CDR3 nucleotides read TGTGCCAGCAGCCCAGGGTTGTACGAGCAGTACTTC. Protein sequence: CASSPGLYEQYF.

The rearrangement uses TRBV10-3 and TRBJ2-1; D could derive from TRBD1 or TRBD2 (5 bases each). V shed 4 bases and J shed 2 bases, with 12 bases lying between them. The CDR3 is made up of 15 amino acids. Germline lookup yields CDR1 ENHRY and CDR2 SYGVKD. CDR3 amino acids: CAISVGPAPYNEQFF. Written as DNA, the CDR3 is TGTGCCATCAGTGTGGGACCCGCACCCTACAATGAGCAGTTCTTC.

The gene calls are TRBV5-6 and TRBJ2-3; TRBD2 matches 8 bases. V lost 3 bases, J lost 3 bases, and 6 bases stayed unmatched. This CDR3 comprises 15 residues. In germline, CDR1 is SGHDT, CDR2 YYEEEE. The CDR3 nucleotides are TGTGCCAGCAGCTCCCTAGGACTAGCAACAGATACGCAGTATTTT. Translation: CASSSLGLATDTQYF.

The chain couples TRBV9 to TRBJ2-4; D uncertain. The CDR3 extends over 12 amino acids. CDR1 is SGDLS, CDR2 YYNGEE, per germline. V was shortened by 4 bases and J by 6 bases, with 8 bases between the two germline ends. CDR3 sequence (DNA): TGTGCCAGCAGCCGCTCAGGAAACATTCAGTACTTC. Its protein product is CASSRSGNIQYF. The full variable domain, completed using reference TRBV9 and TRBJ2-4, is DSGVTQTPKHLITATGQRVTLRCSPRSGDLSVYWYQQSLDQGLQFLIQYYNGEERAKGNILERFSAQQFPDLHSELNLSSLELGDSALYFCASSRSGNIQYFGAGTRLSVL.

The chain recombines TRBV5-4 with TRBJ2-4, with TRBD1 matching 7 bases. The CDR3 loop spans 18 amino acids. Trimming removed 1 base from V and 1 base from J; junction bases left unmatched: 11. The germline V gene has CDR1 SGHNT and CDR2 YYREEE (reference sequence). CDR3 residues: CASSLPPQGVLAKNIQYF. The DNA of the CDR3 is TGTGCCAGCAGCTTGCCACCCCAGGGGGTTCTTGCCAAAAACATTCAGTACTTC.

The chain links TRBV27 to TRBJ2-5; TRBD1 matches at 12 bases. V lost 3 bases, J lost 5 bases, and 7 bases stayed unmatched. Looked up from germline, CDR1 is MNHEY and CDR2 is SMNVEV (reference sequence). This CDR3 has 16 amino acids. The CDR3 DNA follows: TGTGCCAGCAGTTTCGCCGGGACAGGGGGCGTCGAGACCCAGTACTTC. Amino acid sequence: CASSFAGTGGVETQYF.

V is TRBV7-2 and J is TRBJ1-2; TRBD1 agrees at 7 bases. Germline trimming cut 5 bases from V and 2 bases from J; bases unmatched to any gene: 5. Germline values: CDR1 SGHTA, CDR2 FQGNSA. The CDR3 extends over 14 amino acids. Here the CDR3 reads CASSQNRGNYGYTF. CDR3 in DNA: TGTGCCAGCAGCCAAAACAGGGGCAACTATGGCTACACCTTC.

The chain carries TRBV27 and TRBJ2-7; D ambiguous. V was trimmed by 3 bases and J by 2 bases, leaving 17 bases between them. The CDR3 has 16 amino acids. The germline CDR1 and CDR2 sequences are MNHEY and SMNVEV (reference sequence). CDR3 nucleotide sequence: TGTGCCAGCAGTTTTATGGGGATCCCCATAACCTACGAGCAGTACTTC. Its translation is CASSFMGIPITYEQYF.

This clone was observed a single time. The chain uses TRBV7-2 and TRBJ1-2; 10 bases are shared with TRBD1. The V and J ends lost 0 bases and 8 bases, in that order; junction bases with no gene match: 12. The CDR3 extends over 17 amino acids. Germline CDR1 is SGHTA and CDR2 is FQGNSA. The DNA of the CDR3 is TGTGCCAGCAGCTTAGCGACAGGGGGCGCCCCCATCGGGGGCTACACCTTC. It codes for CASSLATGGAPIGGYTF.

This clone was observed a handful of times. The chain combines TRBV6-5 with TRBJ2-5; 8 bases fit TRBD1. The CDR3 covers 15 residues. The junction had 6 bases not matched to a gene; V was cut back by 5 bases and J by 1 base. Per germline, CDR1 MNHEY and CDR2 SVGAGI. The CDR3 loop is CASSRTGMSQETQYF. DNA for the CDR3: TGTGCCAGCAGTAGGACAGGGATGAGCCAAGAGACCCAGTACTTC.

The chain recombines TRBV18 with TRBJ2-1, with no clear D. V shed 5 bases and J shed 2 bases, with 13 bases lying between them. The CDR3 covers 15 residues. The germline V gene encodes CDR1 KGHSH and CDR2 LQKENI. CDR3 sequence (DNA): TGTGCCAGCTCAAAGTCCCGGACCACCTACAATGAGCAGTTCTTC. Protein sequence: CASSKSRTTYNEQFF.

The chain recombines TRBV7-3 with TRBJ1-2; 9 bases agree with TRBD1. Germline V gene sequence: CDR1 SGHTA, CDR2 FQGTGA. This CDR3 comprises 15 residues. Unmatched junction bases numbered 6, after V lost 5 bases and J lost 2 bases. Here the CDR3 reads CASSPGTGSNYGYTF. The CDR3 DNA sequence: TGTGCCAGCAGCCCCGGGACAGGGTCAAACTATGGCTACACCTTC.

The rearrangement links TRBV9 to TRBJ2-5; D tentatively fits TRBD1 or TRBD2 (6 bases each). The V gene's germline CDR1 is SGDLS and CDR2 YYNGEE. This CDR3 is 15 amino acids long. V lost 3 bases to trimming and J lost 1 base, with 13 bases between them. Here the CDR3 reads CASSAGAQGQETQYF. As DNA, the CDR3 is TGTGCCAGCAGCGCGGGGGCGCAGGGCCAAGAGACCCAGTACTTC.

To note about this clone: This same CDR3 is encoded by further DNA sequences in the sample. The chain has TRBV6-5 and TRBJ1-1; the match to TRBD1 covers 7 bases. The V segment lost 0 bases and the J segment 5 bases; nucleotides outside the gene matches: 0. This CDR3 contains 13 residues. Germline values: CDR1 MNHEY, CDR2 SVGAGI. The DNA for the CDR3 is TGTGCCAGCAGTTACTCGACAGGGACTGAAGCTTTCTTT. The encoded protein is CASSYSTGTEAFF.